The 28 T cell receptor beta chains in this list originate from one sample, sequenced in a study of T cells expressing NK-cell markers. TCRdb re-called the 5' RACE reads; every CDR3 protein appears as one record, without DNA. The ten top clones account for roughly 3.5%, within a sample of 550,000 to 600,000 distinct CDR3 sequences. The sample taken for sequencing was blood T cells: a sorted CD56 or NKG2C T cell subset, CD4+ or CD8+ T cells, or bulk PBMC T cells (not recorded which). The receptors stem from a man in his late teens or twenties in good health.

This chain uses TRBV25-1 with TRBJ2-5; TCRdb's D call of TRBD2 is untestable without DNA. In germline, CDR1 is MGHDK, CDR2 SYGVNS. The CDR3 is made up of 17 amino acids. This chain's CDR3 is CASSERRLAEYQETQYF.

The chain couples TRBV27 to TRBJ2-5; TCRdb outputs TRBD1, but without DNA this stays unchecked. In germline, CDR1 is MNHEY, CDR2 SMNVEV (reference sequence). The CDR3 is 13 residues long. CDR3 residues: CASSFTRDRGVYF.

J is TRBJ1-1 and V is TRBV20-1. The CDR3 is made up of 15 amino acids. The V gene's germline CDR1 is DFQATT and CDR2 SNEGSKA (reference sequence). The CDR3 loop reads CSASRRSGTLTEAFF.

The V call is TRBV12-3 or TRBV12-4, the J call TRBJ2-3; TCRdb outputs TRBD1, but without DNA this stays unchecked. The length of the CDR3 is 14 residues. CDR3: CASTSNGGSDTQYF.

This chain links TRBV20-1 with TRBJ1-3; TCRdb selects TRBD1, and the lack of DNA leaves this call unchecked. The V gene's germline CDR1 is DFQATT and CDR2 SNEGSKA (reference sequence). This CDR3 is 18 amino acids long. CDR3 protein: CSARLTGLPSPSGNTIYF.

The chain combines TRBV6-1 with TRBJ2-1; with no DNA, the TCRdb D assignment of TRBD2 cannot be verified. Germline V gene sequence: CDR1 MNHNS, CDR2 SASEGT. CDR3 length: 14 residues. The CDR3 protein is CASSQPGLAHEQFF.

The rearrangement uses TRBV7-6 and TRBJ2-1; TCRdb names TRBD1, which stays unverified in the absence of DNA. There are 16 residues in the CDR3. Germline V gene sequence: CDR1 SGHVS, CDR2 FNYEAQ. CDR3 region: CASSLGLGGIGHEQFF.

The chain couples TRBV11-2 to TRBJ2-2; TCRdb outputs TRBD2, but without DNA this stays unchecked. Germline CDR1 SGHAT, CDR2 FQNNGV. The CDR3 is 14 residues long. The CDR3 reads CASSLREWAGELFF. Filled out from reference TRBV11-2 and TRBJ2-2, the complete variable domain reads EAGVAQSPRYKIIEKRQSVAFWCNPISGHATLYWYQQILGQGPKLLIQFQNNGVVDDSQLPKDRFSAERLKGVDSTLKIQPAKLEDSAVYLCASSLREWAGELFFGEGSRLTVL.

The rearrangement joins TRBV15 to TRBJ2-7; TCRdb's D gene call, TRBD2, goes unchecked for lack of DNA. The germline gives CDR1 LNHNV, CDR2 YYDKDF (reference sequence). This CDR3 spans 15 amino acids. CDR3 loop: CATSRGGTVSYEQYF.

The V and J genes are TRBV7-3 and TRBJ2-7; TCRdb designates TRBD2, a call that cannot be tested without DNA. The germline CDR1 and CDR2 sequences are SGHTA and FQGTGA. This CDR3 has 13 amino acids. CDR3 residues: CASSFLEGSEQYF.

The chain joins TRBV29-1 to TRBJ1-5; as DNA is missing, the TRBD1 call by TCRdb cannot be tested. Germline-derived CDR1 and CDR2 are SQVTM and ANQGSEA. The CDR3 has 15 amino acids. This chain's CDR3 is CSDSTQGLGNQPQHF.

The rearrangement joins TRBV19 to TRBJ2-1; there is no DNA to check the TCRdb D call of TRBD2. Germline values: CDR1 LNHDA, CDR2 SQIVND (reference sequence). This CDR3 region has 13 residues. The CDR3: CAVRGIDYNEQFF.

The chain couples TRBV28 to TRBJ2-7; TCRdb picks TRBD1, but there is no DNA to check that call. Germline lookup yields CDR1 MDHEN and CDR2 SYDVKM. The CDR3 totals 12 residues. The CDR3 region is CASSFPGVEQYF.

The V gene is TRBV4-2, the J gene TRBJ2-5; no DNA is available, so the TRBD1 call from TCRdb remains unchecked. Germline CDR1 is LGHNA and CDR2 is YNFKEQ. This CDR3 spans 16 amino acids. The CDR3: CASSLGGQALQETQYF.

J is TRBJ2-2 and V is TRBV28; TCRdb indicates TRBD1, and absent DNA this call remains unverified. The CDR3 contains 17 residues. Germline lookup yields CDR1 MDHEN and CDR2 SYDVKM. The CDR3 protein is CASSLLSQGGNTGELFF.

The chain joins TRBV20-1 to TRBJ2-7; TCRdb selects TRBD2, and the lack of DNA leaves this call unchecked. CDR1 is DFQATT, CDR2 SNEGSKA, per germline (reference sequence). CDR3 length: 14 residues. The CDR3 reads CSGGTTSGNYEQYF.

This rearrangement joins TRBV15 to TRBJ2-1; TCRdb's D gene call, TRBD2, goes unchecked for lack of DNA. The CDR3 extends over 18 amino acids. Germline V gene sequence: CDR1 LNHNV, CDR2 YYDKDF (reference sequence). CDR3 residues: CATSGWLAGLRSYNEQFF.

This chain uses TRBV12-3 or TRBV12-4 with TRBJ2-7; absent DNA, TCRdb's TRBD1 call cannot be checked. This CDR3 contains 16 residues. Here the CDR3 reads CASSLVGTESSYEQYF.

The V and J genes are TRBV20-1 and TRBJ2-3; TCRdb names TRBD2, which stays unverified in the absence of DNA. The CDR3 loop spans 12 amino acids. Germline CDR1 reads DFQATT; CDR2 reads SNEGSKA (reference sequence). CDR3 loop: CSASPLAGGSYF.

V gene TRBV12-3 or TRBV12-4 combines with J gene TRBJ2-3; TCRdb reports TRBD1, a call that lacks DNA to check it against. This CDR3 is 15 amino acids long. CDR3 amino acids: CASSFSTGWADTQYF.

This chain connects TRBV19 to TRBJ2-3; with no DNA, the TCRdb D assignment of TRBD1 cannot be verified. CDR3 length equals 16 residues. Germline V lookup: CDR1 LNHDA, CDR2 SQIVND (reference sequence). The chain's CDR3 is CASRSYPQGSTDTQYF.

The chain recombines TRBV7-2 with TRBJ1-6. Germline CDR1 is SGHTA and CDR2 is FQGNSA. The CDR3 is 12 amino acids. The chain's CDR3 is CASSSDNSPLHF.

The rearrangement joins TRBV12-3 or TRBV12-4 to TRBJ2-5; the TRBD2 assignment by TCRdb is unverifiable without DNA. This CDR3 spans 12 amino acids. The CDR3 loop reads CASSPYRQTQYF.

The gene calls are TRBV28 and TRBJ2-1; TCRdb lists TRBD1, though no DNA is available to test this call. This CDR3 contains 17 residues. Germline-derived CDR1 and CDR2 are MDHEN and SYDVKM. The CDR3: CASSSQPGTLRGDEQFF.

The genes are TRBV28 and TRBJ2-1; TCRdb outputs TRBD2, but without DNA this stays unchecked. CDR1 and CDR2 from the germline V gene are MDHEN and SYDVKM. CDR3 size: 17 residues. The CDR3 loop reads CASLTSGFQGSYNEQFF.

The chain links TRBV12-3 or TRBV12-4 to TRBJ2-1. The CDR3 length is 11 residues. The CDR3 sequence: CASSRPNEQFF.

The chain links TRBV11-2 to TRBJ2-5. This CDR3 contains 11 residues. Germline V gene sequence: CDR1 SGHAT, CDR2 FQNNGV. The CDR3 sequence: CASKKEETQYF.

V and J are TRBV11-2 and TRBJ2-3; TCRdb gives TRBD2 as the D gene, but with no DNA this cannot be confirmed. Germline V gene lookup returns CDR1 SGHAT and CDR2 FQNNGV. This CDR3 spans 17 amino acids. CDR3 residues: CASSLAGSGSLTDTQYF.